The clone carrying this T cell receptor beta chain was seen a single time. This sample includes further DNA sequences coding for the same CDR3. The repertoire was sequenced with immunoSEQ multiplex PCR; TCRdb's copy has only in-frame clones and lacks some. The top ten clones hold 8% to 10% of a sample with about 260,000 clones, 83% of them seen once. The data are from a study of blood T cell repertoires in COVID-19. The CDR3 runs to 14 residues. V lost 2 bases, J lost 1 base, and 6 bases lay in between. Germline V gene sequence: CDR1 MDHEN, CDR2 SYDVKM. The V call is TRBV28, the J call TRBJ1-5; no clear D gene. The sequenced material came from peripheral blood. The TCR was taken from a woman between 50 and 59 years old who had recovered from COVID-19. The CDR3 DNA reads TGTGCCAGCAGTTTAGGAGGGAGCAATCAGCCCCAGCATTTT. Encoded protein: CASSLGGSNQPQHF.